The rows below give T cell receptor beta chains drawn from one sample of a study of T cell responses to AZD1222 COVID-19 vaccine. This table comes from immunoSEQ multiplex PCR, and its TCRdb copy is limited to in-frame clones, with some not included. This table holds 88,000 or so clones, less than 90% found once. Material: peripheral blood, obtained 28 days after the second AZD1222 dose. The origin of the receptors is an adult who received the AZD1222 COVID-19 vaccine. The CDR3 runs from the conserved cysteine through the conserved F or W. Each record gives: D gene, clone size, V gene, J gene, CDR3 protein, CDR3 DNA. A D gene is named only where the DNA matches it firmly. Expanded clones are given a class, and other clones once, few, many or no size at all.

TRBD2	.	TRBV9	TRBJ2-1	CASSAAGGLGGGSYNEQFF	TGTGCCAGCAGCGCCGCGGGGGGGCTGGGTGGAGGCTCCTACAATGAGCAGTTCTTC
.	.	TRBV5-5	TRBJ1-6	CASSLSGSSYNSPLHF	TGTGCCAGCAGCTTGTCTGGGAGCTCCTATAATTCACCCCTCCACTTT
.	.	TRBV5-1	TRBJ1-4	CASCRSGQKNEKLFF	TGCGCCAGCTGTCGGTCCGGACAGAAGAATGAAAAACTGTTTTTT
.	.	TRBV6-5	TRBJ1-1	CASSIVSADTEAFF	TGTGCCAGCAGTATTGTTTCGGCCGACACTGAAGCTTTCTTT
TRBD1	.	TRBV5-1	TRBJ2-7	CASSYSPITGGVYEQYF	TGCGCCAGCAGCTACTCCCCCATAACAGGGGGAGTCTACGAGCAGTACTTC
.	few	TRBV9	TRBJ2-1	CASSAGLTNEQFF	TGTGCCAGCAGCGCCGGACTTACCAATGAGCAGTTCTTC
TRBD2	.	TRBV10-2	TRBJ2-5	CASNGGGAQETQYF	TGCGCCTCCAACGGCGGGGGGGCCCAAGAGACCCAGTACTTC
.	.	TRBV5-8	TRBJ2-3	CASSLEEGRVRGTQYF	TGTGCCAGCAGCTTGGAGGAGGGGCGGGTTCGAGGTACGCAGTATTTT
TRBD1	.	TRBV2	TRBJ1-2	CASSRDRVGANYGYTF	TGTGCCAGCAGCAGGGACAGAGTGGGAGCTAACTATGGCTACACCTTC
TRBD2	.	TRBV11-2	TRBJ2-1	CASSAGERGAYNEQFF	TGTGCCAGCAGCGCAGGTGAGCGGGGGGCATACAATGAGCAGTTCTTC
TRBD2	.	TRBV2	TRBJ2-5	CASSPRTSGLETQYF	TGTGCCAGCAGTCCCAGGACTAGCGGGCTAGAGACCCAGTACTTC